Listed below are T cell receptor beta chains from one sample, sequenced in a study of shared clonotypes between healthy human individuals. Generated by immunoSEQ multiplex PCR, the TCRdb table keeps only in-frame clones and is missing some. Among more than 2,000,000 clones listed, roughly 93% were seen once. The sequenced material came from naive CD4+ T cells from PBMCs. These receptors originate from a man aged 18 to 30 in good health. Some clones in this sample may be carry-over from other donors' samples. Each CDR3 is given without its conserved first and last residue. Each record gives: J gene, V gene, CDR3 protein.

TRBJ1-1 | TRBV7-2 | ASSLAGQGYEAF
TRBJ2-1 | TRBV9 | ASSGGVDEQF
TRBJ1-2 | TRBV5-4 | ASSLGQADGYT
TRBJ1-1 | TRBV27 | ASSAGGGNTEAF
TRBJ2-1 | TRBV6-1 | ASSRAYNEQF
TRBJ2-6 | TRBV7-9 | ASSLGVSGANVLT
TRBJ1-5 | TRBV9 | ASSVAGRDQPQH
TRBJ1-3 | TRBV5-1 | ASSLEAPILSGNTIY
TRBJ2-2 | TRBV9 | ASSDQGPGELF
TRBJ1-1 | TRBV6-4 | ASRPTDLNTEAF
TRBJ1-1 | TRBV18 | ASSPPGATEAF
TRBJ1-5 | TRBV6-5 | ASKPGVGPQH
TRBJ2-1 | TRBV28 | ASSFSGLDNEQF
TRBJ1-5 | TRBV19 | ASSIRPRQGGQPQH
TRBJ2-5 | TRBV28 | ASSLISDRETQY
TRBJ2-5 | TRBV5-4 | ASSLQETQY
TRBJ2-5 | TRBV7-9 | ASSPLETQY
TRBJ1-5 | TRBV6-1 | ASSGTGGQPQH
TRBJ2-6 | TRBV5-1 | ASSSTGSGANVLT
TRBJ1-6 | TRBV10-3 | VTGGPQNSPLH
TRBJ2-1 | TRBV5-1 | ASSLDSGGNEQF
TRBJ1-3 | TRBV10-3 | AISESETGLVGAGNTIY
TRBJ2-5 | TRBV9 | ASSQTSGQETQY
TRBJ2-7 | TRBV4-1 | ASSQVIRGQGTYEQY
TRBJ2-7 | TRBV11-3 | ASSSQSGSLY
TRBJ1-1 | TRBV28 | ASRAGTEAF
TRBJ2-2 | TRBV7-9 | ASSSWTANTGELF
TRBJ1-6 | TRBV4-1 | ASSQGTGDSPLH
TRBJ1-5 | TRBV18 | ASSATASNQPQH